These 15 T cell receptor beta chains share one sample of origin, sequenced in a study of blood T cell repertoires in COVID-19. Only in-frame clones appear in the TCRdb table, and some are missing; sequencing was by immunoSEQ multiplex PCR. Of around 200,000 clones in the sample, roughly 90% were seen once. The sample comprised PBMCs or T cells enriched from blood (not recorded which). The receptor source for this set is a woman between 25 and 40 years old who had recovered from COVID-19.

The CDR3 spells CASSLGLQGAGQPQHF. The CDR3, as DNA: TGTGCCAGCAGCTTAGGCCTACAGGGGGCTGGTCAGCCCCAGCATTTT. The chain is built from TRBV13 and TRBJ1-5, with 9 nucleotides matching TRBD1. CDR3 size: 16 residues. J lost 6 bases, V lost 0 bases, and 6 bases had no gene match. Germline CDR1 is PRHDT and CDR2 is FYEKMQ (reference sequence).

V and J are TRBV4-2 and TRBJ1-5; 8 nucleotides align to TRBD1. The CDR3 runs 17 residues. CDR1 LGHNA and CDR2 YNFKEQ come from the germline V gene. Germline trimming cut 1 base from V and 2 bases from J; bases unmatched to any gene: 7. The CDR3 here is CASSQAAGGGGNQPQHF. The CDR3 DNA reads TGTGCCAGCAGCCAAGCGGCAGGGGGCGGTGGCAATCAGCCCCAGCATTTT.

This clone was observed a handful of times. The same CDR3 is also encoded by other DNA sequences in this sample. The chain carries TRBV7-9 and TRBJ1-2; 8 bases match TRBD1. Germline CDR1 and CDR2: SEHNR and FQNEAQ (reference sequence). Trimming took 5 bases from V and 4 from J; bases not matched to a gene: 3. The CDR3 has 13 amino acids. CDR3 in amino acids: CASSDRGGYGYTF. CDR3 sequence (DNA): TGTGCCAGCAGCGACAGGGGAGGCTATGGCTACACCTTC.

The V gene is TRBV11-2, the J gene TRBJ1-1, with D possibly matching TRBD1 (5 bases). The CDR3 has 13 amino acids. Trimming removed 0 bases at V and 3 bases at J, with 5 bases between. CDR1 SGHAT and CDR2 FQNNGV come from the germline V gene. The CDR3 bases are TGTGCCAGCAGCTTAGACAGGGACACTGAAGCTTTCTTT. Residues: CASSLDRDTEAFF. Based on the CDR3 plus reference TRBV11-2 and TRBJ1-1, the full variable domain is EAGVAQSPRYKIIEKRQSVAFWCNPISGHATLYWYQQILGQGPKLLIQFQNNGVVDDSQLPKDRFSAERLKGVDSTLKIQPAKLEDSAVYLCASSLDRDTEAFFGQGTRLTVV.

This chain connects TRBV3-1 (or the pseudogene TRBV3-2) to TRBJ2-7, with D tentatively TRBD2 (6 bases). CDR3 length: 12 residues. CDR1 and CDR2 (germline): LGHDT, YNNKEL (reference sequence). Trimming took off 4 bases at V and 12 bases at J, with 16 bases between the two ends. CDR3: CASSPDPGLLYF. As DNA, the CDR3 is TGTGCCAGCAGCCCAGATCCGGGACTTCTGTACTTC.

The chain joins TRBV5-1 to TRBJ2-1; D not certain. CDR3 length: 14 residues. V gave up 1 base and J gave up 4 bases, with 9 bases separating them. The germline V gene encodes CDR1 SGHRS and CDR2 YFSETQ. The CDR3 bases are TGCGCCAGCAGCTTGAAGTCAGATTACAATGAGCAGTTCTTC. This translates into CASSLKSDYNEQFF.

This clone was picked up many times. The chain joins TRBV9 to TRBJ2-2; no clear D gene. Germline lookup yields CDR1 SGDLS and CDR2 YYNGEE. The CDR3 totals 13 residues. Between the trimmed V and J ends, which lost 1 base and 6 bases, there was a span of 7 bases. The CDR3 nucleotides are TGTGCCAGCAGCGTAACAGATCCCGGGGAGCTGTTTTTT. Its translation: CASSVTDPGELFF.

The chain recombines TRBV9 with TRBJ2-7, with 7 nucleotides matching TRBD2. The CDR3 length is 13 residues. The junction had 2 bases not matched to a gene; V was cut back by 3 bases and J by 2 bases. From germline, CDR1 is SGDLS and CDR2 YYNGEE. The CDR3 protein is CASSGGTTYEQYF. CDR3 in DNA: TGTGCCAGCAGCGGAGGGACTACCTACGAGCAGTACTTC.

This clone has more than one count but fewer than ten. The chain employs TRBV19 and TRBJ1-1, with D perhaps matching TRBD1 (5 bases). V was pared by 6 bases and J by 2 bases, with 16 bases between. Germline values: CDR1 LNHDA, CDR2 SQIVND (reference sequence). The CDR3 length is 15 residues. The CDR3 DNA reads TGTGCCAGTAGAAGACACTGGGGCACAAACACTGAAGCTTTCTTT. Translation: CASRRHWGTNTEAFF. The variable domain in full, completed from reference TRBV19 and TRBJ1-1, reads DGGITQSPKYLFRKEGQNVTLSCEQNLNHDAMYWYRQDPGQGLRLIYYSQIVNDFQKGDIAEGYSVSREKKESFPLTVTSAQKNPTAFYLCASRRHWGTNTEAFFGQGTRLTVV.

This clone appeared a few times. The same CDR3 is also encoded by other DNA sequences in this sample. The chain has TRBV7-8 and TRBJ1-1, with D unresolved. Germline V gives CDR1 SGHVS, CDR2 FQNEAQ. The length of the CDR3 is 14 residues. Trimming took 0 bases from V and 1 from J, leaving 6 bases between them. The CDR3 loop is CASSLASGNTEAFF. The CDR3 region has the DNA TGTGCCAGCAGCTTAGCGAGTGGGAACACTGAAGCTTTCTTT.

The rearrangement links TRBV5-5 to TRBJ2-5, with D unresolved. Germline loops: CDR1 SGHKS, CDR2 YYEKEE (reference sequence). The CDR3 contains 15 residues. The V and J ends lost 5 bases and 2 bases respectively, with 16 bases between them. This CDR3 reads CASRLLLARQETQYF. CDR3 in DNA: TGTGCCAGCAGGTTGCTCCTCGCCAGACAAGAGACCCAGTACTTC. The full variable domain, completed using reference TRBV5-5 and TRBJ2-5, is DAGVTQSPTHLIKTRGQQVTLRCSPISGHKSVSWYQQVLGQGPQFIFQYYEKEERGRGNFPDRFSARQFPNYSSELNVNALLLGDSALYLCASRLLLARQETQYFGPGTRLLVL.

This clone was picked up a small number of times. The chain has TRBV4-3 and TRBJ1-2; no definite D call. CDR1 is LGHNA and CDR2 is YSLEER in the germline V gene. The V end was cut by 1 base, the J end by 1 base, with 10 bases between. The CDR3 extends over 15 amino acids. This CDR3 reads CASSQAPLDNYGYTF. In DNA, the CDR3 is TGCGCCAGCAGCCAAGCCCCTCTAGATAACTATGGCTACACCTTC.

V usage is TRBV7-3 and J usage is TRBJ1-2; D possibly corresponds to TRBD1 (6 bases). V lost 2 bases and J lost 6, with 16 bases in between. Germline V CDR1 and CDR2: SGHTA, FQGTGA. The CDR3 contains 15 residues. The DNA of the CDR3 is TGTGCCAGCAGCTTAGCAGGGGCCCGGGTCGATGGCTACACCTTC. Its translation is CASSLAGARVDGYTF.

The rearrangement uses TRBV19 and TRBJ1-6, with TRBD1 matching over 8 bases. In germline, CDR1 is LNHDA, CDR2 SQIVND (reference sequence). V lost 5 bases, J lost 10 bases, and 10 bases stayed unmatched. This CDR3 has 15 residues. The CDR3 loop is CASSHTGQGFSPLHF. CDR3 DNA: TGTGCCAGTAGTCATACCGGACAGGGTTTCTCACCCCTCCACTTT. Supplemented by reference TRBV19 and TRBJ1-6, the full variable domain reads DGGITQSPKYLFRKEGQNVTLSCEQNLNHDAMYWYRQDPGQGLRLIYYSQIVNDFQKGDIAEGYSVSREKKESFPLTVTSAQKNPTAFYLCASSHTGQGFSPLHFGNGTRLTVT.

V gene TRBV2 combines with J gene TRBJ2-1; 10 nucleotides align to TRBD2. J gave up 10 bases and V 2 bases, and 8 bases lay outside the gene matches. CDR3 length equals 15 residues. The germline V gene encodes CDR1 SNHLY and CDR2 FYNNEI. CDR3 protein: CASSELAGVVGEQFF. CDR3 nucleotides: TGTGCCAGCAGTGAACTAGCGGGGGTAGTTGGGGAGCAGTTCTTC.